This T cell receptor (beta chain) is drawn from a study of blood T cell repertoires in COVID-19. The overall study: Italy, Spain and the United States were the sources of the convalescent and acute COVID-19 samples.

Sequencing used immunoSEQ multiplex PCR; TCRdb keeps in-frame clones, though not all of them. The data contain 110,000 to 150,000 clones, 76% of them seen just once; the ten biggest clones take up less than 5.5%. The CDR3 contains 16 residues. V dropped 0 bases and J dropped 5; count of bases not matched to a gene: 6. CDR1 and CDR2 (germline): SGHVS, FQNEAQ. The specimen sequenced was peripheral blood. This chain uses TRBV7-8 with TRBJ2-7, with 11 bases that match TRBD2. This sequence originates from a man aged 60 to 69 with acute or convalescent COVID-19. The CDR3 DNA sequence: TGTGCCAGCAGCTTAGCGGGGCTAGCGGGAGGTCACGAGCAGTACTTC. Its protein is CASSLAGLAGGHEQYF.